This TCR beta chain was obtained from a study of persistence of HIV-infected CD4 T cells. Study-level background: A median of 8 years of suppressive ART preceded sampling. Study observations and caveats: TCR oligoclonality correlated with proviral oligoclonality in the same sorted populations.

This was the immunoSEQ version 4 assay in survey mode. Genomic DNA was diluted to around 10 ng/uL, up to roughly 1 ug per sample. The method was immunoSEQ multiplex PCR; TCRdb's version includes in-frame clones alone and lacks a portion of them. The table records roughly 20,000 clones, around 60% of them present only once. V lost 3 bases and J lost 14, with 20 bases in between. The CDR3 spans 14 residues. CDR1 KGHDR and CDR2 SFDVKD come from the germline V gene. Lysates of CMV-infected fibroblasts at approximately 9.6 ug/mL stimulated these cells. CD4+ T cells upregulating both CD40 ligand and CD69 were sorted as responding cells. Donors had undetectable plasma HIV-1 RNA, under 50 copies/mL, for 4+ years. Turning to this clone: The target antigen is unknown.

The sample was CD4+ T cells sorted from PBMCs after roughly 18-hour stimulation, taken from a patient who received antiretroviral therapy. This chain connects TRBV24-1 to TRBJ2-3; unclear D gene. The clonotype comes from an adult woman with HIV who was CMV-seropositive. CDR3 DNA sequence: TGTGCCACCAGTGATCAAATGCGCCCCGCAACGAGGTATTTT. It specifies CATSDQMRPATRYF.